The 21 T cell receptor beta chains below all came from one sample that was sequenced in a study of response to subunit inactivated influenza vaccine. TCRdb analysed the RT-PCR reads with MiXCR anew, one entry per CDR3 protein. The data contain some 520,000 distinct CDR3 sequences, approximately 17% of them singletons. The sequencing used CD4+ T cells sorted from PBMCs, collected approximately 25 months after vaccination. Every receptor here comes from a man aged 50 to 69 who received an inactivated influenza vaccine.

The chain has TRBV12-3 or TRBV12-4 and TRBJ1-4; 7 positions agree with TRBD1. The CDR3 extends over 14 amino acids. J lost 7 bases, V lost 6 bases, and 8 bases had no gene match. For the CDR3, the DNA is TGTGCCAGCAGCCGAAGACAGGGTTCTGAAAAACTGTTTTTT. The encoded protein is CASSRRQGSEKLFF.

This clonotype was detected a few times. The chain recombines TRBV6-1 with TRBJ1-1; D may be TRBD1 (5 bases). The germline V gene encodes CDR1 MNHNS and CDR2 SASEGT. The length of the CDR3 is 14 residues. Trimming stripped 6 bases from V and 0 bases from J, with 11 bases between. As DNA, the CDR3 is TGTGCCAGCAGACCCTCGACAGTGAACACTGAAGCTTTCTTT. Amino acid sequence: CASRPSTVNTEAFF.

This clonotype has more than one count but fewer than ten. V usage is TRBV18 and J usage is TRBJ2-1; no clear D. CDR3 length: 13 residues. V was clipped by 3 bases and J by 5 bases, with 8 bases between them. Germline CDR1 reads KGHSH; CDR2 reads LQKENI. As DNA, the CDR3 is TGTGCCAGCTCACCCTCGGGTAACAATGAGCAGTTCTTC. Translated, it gives CASSPSGNNEQFF.

The sample holds a few counts of this clonotype. CDR3 sequence: CATSRSSSGGGEQYF. CDR3 in DNA: TGTGCCACCAGTAGGAGCTCTAGCGGGGGCGGCGAGCAGTACTTC. The chain is built from TRBV24-1 and TRBJ2-7; 10 bases line up with TRBD2. The CDR3 is 15 residues long. Germline CDR1 and CDR2: KGHDR and SFDVKD. V dropped 6 bases and J dropped 6; count of bases not matched to a gene: 10.

The rearrangement links TRBV9 to TRBJ2-2; D uncertain. V lost 0 bases to trimming and J lost 0 bases, with 12 bases between them. The CDR3 contains 17 residues. Germline CDR1 and CDR2: SGDLS and YYNGEE. CDR3 nucleotides: TGTGCCAGCAGCGTAGACCCAATACGTACGAACACCGGGGAGCTGTTTTTT. It specifies CASSVDPIRTNTGELFF.

The rearrangement joins TRBV7-2 to TRBJ2-7, with TRBD1 identical over 8 bases. After removal of 5 bases from V and 4 bases from J, the junction contained 10 bases not matched to a gene. This CDR3 has 15 amino acids. CDR1 and CDR2 (germline): SGHTA, FQGNSA. CDR3 DNA sequence: TGTGCCAGCAGCCCCGCGCGGGACAGGATTTACGAGCAGTACTTC. Encoded protein: CASSPARDRIYEQYF.

This clonotype showed up many times. The V gene is TRBV3-1, the J gene TRBJ1-2; no firm D call. Trimming removed 0 bases at V and 4 bases at J, with 9 bases between. This CDR3 comprises 14 residues. Germline V gene sequence: CDR1 LGHDT, CDR2 YNNKEL (reference sequence). The CDR3 DNA follows: TGTGCCAGCAGCCAAGACCTTGCCGGCTATGGCTACACCTTC. It yields the protein CASSQDLAGYGYTF.

This chain joins TRBV29-1 and TRBJ1-4; D is unclear. V was clipped by 1 base and J by 7 bases, with 13 bases between them. Germline V lookup: CDR1 SQVTM, CDR2 ANQGSEA. The CDR3 is made up of 14 amino acids. The CDR3: CSVEVGEPVEKLFF. As DNA, the CDR3 is TGCAGCGTTGAAGTTGGGGAGCCTGTTGAAAAACTGTTTTTT.

V and J are TRBV28 and TRBJ1-1; D is undetermined. The CDR3 covers 12 residues. V was pared by 6 bases and J by 11 bases, with 16 bases between. From germline, CDR1 is MDHEN and CDR2 SYDVKM. CDR3 coding DNA: TGTGCCAGCAGCCGATCCTCATGGACGGCTTTCTTT. Translating gives CASSRSSWTAFF.

The CDR3 sequence: CASSPTRRKNTQYF. CDR3 DNA sequence: TGTGCCAGCAGTCCGACTAGGAGGAAGAATACCCAGTACTTC. J is TRBJ2-5 and V is TRBV12-3 or TRBV12-4; D possibly corresponds to TRBD2 (6 bases). V shed 5 bases and J shed 8 bases, with 18 bases lying between them. This CDR3 has 14 residues.

The chain combines TRBV5-6 with TRBJ1-6, with 7 bases identical to TRBD1. V dropped 1 base and J dropped 7; count of bases not matched to a gene: 5. The CDR3 contains 15 residues. Germline assignment: CDR1 SGHDT and CDR2 YYEEEE. The CDR3 DNA is TGTGCCAGCAGCTTGCCGGGACAGCGAAATTCACCCCTCCACTTT. Translated, it gives CASSLPGQRNSPLHF.

This chain joins TRBV20-1 and TRBJ1-1; 7 bases agree with TRBD1. The CDR3 consists of 14 residues. Losses at the gene ends were 2 bases for V and 7 bases for J; bases not matched to a gene: 10. Germline V gene sequence: CDR1 DFQATT, CDR2 SNEGSKA (reference sequence). CDR3 nucleotide sequence: TGCAGTGCTAGATCTTGGACAGGAAACGATGAAGCTTTCTTT. Its protein is CSARSWTGNDEAFF.

This clonotype was observed a few times. The V gene is TRBV12-3 or TRBV12-4, the J gene TRBJ2-2, with 8 bases aligning to TRBD2. V was pared by 5 bases and J by 3 bases, with 5 bases of the junction left unmatched. The CDR3 spans 15 residues. The CDR3 protein is CASSRTSRHTGELFF. Written as DNA, the CDR3 is TGTGCCAGCAGTAGGACTAGCCGACACACCGGGGAGCTGTTTTTT.

Only a few counts were recorded for this clonotype. This chain uses TRBV28 with TRBJ2-7; 10 nucleotides agree with TRBD1. V lost 0 bases to trimming and J lost 7 bases; unmatched junction nucleotides: 6. The V gene's germline CDR1 is MDHEN and CDR2 SYDVKM. This CDR3 contains 15 residues. In DNA form, the CDR3 reads TGTGCCAGCAGTTTATGGGGACAGGGGACTCGGGAGCAGTACTTC. This gives the protein CASSLWGQGTREQYF. Full variable domain (missing parts from reference TRBV28 and TRBJ2-7): DVKVTQSSRYLVKRTGEKVFLECVQDMDHENMFWYRQDPGLGLRLIYFSYDVKMKEKGDIPEGYSVSREKKERFSLILESASTNQTSMYLCASSLWGQGTREQYFGPGTRLTVT.

This chain connects TRBV20-1 to TRBJ2-5, with D perhaps TRBD2 (6 bases). Germline V CDR1 and CDR2: DFQATT, SNEGSKA (reference sequence). The CDR3 totals 14 residues. The CDR3 here is CSVGGSRWRETQYF. CDR3 DNA: TGCAGCGTCGGGGGTTCGCGGTGGCGAGAGACCCAGTACTTC.

The chain combines TRBV12-3 or TRBV12-4 with TRBJ2-1; 7 bases align to TRBD2. The V segment lost 5 bases and the J segment 7 bases; nucleotides outside the gene matches: 11. The CDR3 is 15 amino acids. The CDR3 reads CASSPGREMGNEQFF. The CDR3 nucleotides are TGTGCCAGCAGTCCGGGGAGGGAGATGGGGAATGAGCAGTTCTTC.

Many counts were recorded for this clonotype. This chain connects TRBV7-8 to TRBJ1-3, with D possibly matching TRBD1 (6 bases). CDR1 and CDR2 (germline): SGHVS, FQNEAQ. Trimming removed 5 bases at V and 0 bases at J, with 14 bases between. The CDR3 is made up of 16 amino acids. DNA for the CDR3: TGTGCCAGCAGCCCCCCTCTCAGGGGCTCTGGAAACACCATATATTTT. It translates to CASSPPLRGSGNTIYF.

The gene calls are TRBV4-1 and TRBJ2-1; a possible D gene is TRBD1 (6 bases). V gave up 1 base and J gave up 4 bases, with 14 bases separating them. The V gene's germline CDR1 is MGHRA and CDR2 YSYEKL. CDR3 size: 16 residues. CDR3 sequence: CASSQGRGEYYNEQFF. CDR3 in DNA: TGCGCCAGCAGCCAAGGCAGGGGCGAATATTACAATGAGCAGTTCTTC.

As concerns this clonotype: At one of its ends the junction is not consistent with the germline gene, which may arise from a read error. The chain is built from TRBV12-3 or TRBV12-4 and TRBJ1-1, with D possibly being TRBD1 (6 bases). This CDR3 contains 13 residues. CDR3 loop: CACSLNYRAKAFF. CDR3 coding DNA: TGTGCCTGCAGTTTAAATTACAGGGCAAAAGCTTTCTTT.

This clonotype was counted only a few times. This rearrangement joins TRBV3-1 to TRBJ2-2, with D tentatively TRBD2 (6 bases). The CDR3 is 14 amino acids. Looked up from germline, CDR1 is LGHDT and CDR2 is YNNKEL (reference sequence). Trimming removed 6 bases from V and 3 bases from J, with 11 bases in between. The CDR3 is CASSTGTHTGELFF. The CDR3 DNA follows: TGTGCCAGCAGTACCGGGACTCACACCGGGGAGCTGTTTTTT.

This clonotype came up a few times. The chain joins TRBV7-2 to TRBJ2-3; 7 bases fit TRBD1. CDR1 and CDR2 from the germline V gene are SGHTA and FQGNSA. The CDR3 extends over 14 amino acids. V trimming: 6 bases; J trimming: 6 bases; junction bases outside the gene matches: 9. CDR3 in amino acids: CASRMTGIKDTQYF. Here the CDR3 DNA reads TGTGCCAGCAGGATGACAGGGATTAAGGATACGCAGTATTTT.